The sequence of this T cell receptor (beta chain) was determined in a study of T-cell reconstitution after alpha-beta-depleted transplantation in children. The TCRbeta library was prepared with unique molecular identifiers. TCRdb passed the PCR reads through MiXCR, listing each CDR3 protein once. The sample carries some 120,000 distinct CDR3 sequences, around 9.8% recorded once. At least ten counts were recorded for this clonotype. J lost 4 bases, V lost 7 bases, and 9 bases had no gene match. The CDR3 is 13 residues long. Per the germline V gene, CDR1 is SQVTM and CDR2 is ANQGSEA. The sample was PBMCs, mostly from graft donor cells, taken 180 days after TCRalphabeta/CD19-depleted stem cell transplant. The receptor comes from a girl under three years old who had a stem cell transplant for combined immunodeficiency, so the T cells may come from the graft donor. The chain carries TRBV29-1 and TRBJ2-7, with TRBD1 identical over 8 bases. The CDR3 is CSATGVARYEQYF. The CDR3 region has the DNA TGCAGCGCGACAGGGGTGGCGCGGTACGAGCAGTACTTC.